One sample yielded the 30 T cell receptor beta chains listed below, sequenced in a study of shared clonotypes between healthy human individuals. TCRdb's copy holds only in-frame clones and misses some; the assay was immunoSEQ multiplex PCR. Here the sample spans roughly 2.2 million clones, under 95% being singletons. The sequenced sample consisted of naive CD4+ T cells from PBMCs. As to subset: CD45RA+ positively selected. The receptors shown here come from a man aged 18-30 years in good health. Some clones in this sample may be carry-over from other donors' samples.

The V call is TRBV2, the J call TRBJ2-3, with D perhaps TRBD1 (5 bases). With 4 bases removed from V and 0 bases from J, the gap between germline ends came to 14 bases. The CDR3 extends over 16 amino acids. CDR1 and CDR2 (germline): SNHLY, FYNNEI. The CDR3 DNA reads as TGTGCCAGCAGTGTTCAAGGCCAGGGTAGCACAGATACGCAGTATTTT. This sequence encodes CASSVQGQGSTDTQYF.

A remark on this clone: Other DNA sequences in this specimen translate into the identical CDR3. The chain couples TRBV29-1 to TRBJ1-1; a weak D match, TRBD1 (5 bases). The CDR3 runs to 13 residues. Germline CDR1 and CDR2: SQVTM and ANQGSEA. V lost 6 bases, J lost 1 base, and 12 bases lay in between. The CDR3 DNA follows: TGCAGCGTGGGGGGGAGGGCGAACACTGAAGCTTTCTTT. This translates into CSVGGRANTEAFF.

The chain carries TRBV27 and TRBJ2-7; 8 nucleotides line up with TRBD2. J was trimmed by 5 bases and V by 5 bases; bases with no gene match: 11. In germline, CDR1 is MNHEY, CDR2 SMNVEV (reference sequence). This CDR3 contains 15 residues. DNA of the CDR3: TGTGCCAGCAGTCCTTACCAGCGGGAGCACCACGAGCAGTACTTC. Its protein product is CASSPYQREHHEQYF.

This chain uses TRBV28 with TRBJ2-1; TRBD1 matches at 8 bases. V shed 4 bases and J 0 bases; nucleotides not matched to a gene: 11. This CDR3 is 18 amino acids long. The V gene's germline CDR1 is MDHEN and CDR2 SYDVKM. Written as DNA, the CDR3 is TGTGCCAGCAGTTCCTATTCCCGACAGGGGAGCTCCTACAATGAGCAGTTCTTC. It codes for CASSSYSRQGSSYNEQFF.

This chain uses TRBV28 with TRBJ1-2; D might be TRBD1 (5 bases). Germline V lookup: CDR1 MDHEN, CDR2 SYDVKM. CDR3 size: 13 residues. V dropped 6 bases and J dropped 0 bases, with 8 bases sitting between them. The CDR3 spells CASREGPNYGYTF. The DNA of the CDR3 is TGTGCCAGCAGGGAGGGGCCTAACTATGGCTACACCTTC.

This chain joins TRBV18 and TRBJ2-3; a weak D match, TRBD1 (6 bases). Trimming pared 6 bases from V and 1 base from J, leaving 14 bases between. Germline V gives CDR1 KGHSH, CDR2 LQKENI. This CDR3 is built from 15 residues. The CDR3: CASSPIRTGTDTQYF. The DNA for the CDR3 is TGTGCCAGCTCGCCAATTAGGACAGGCACAGATACGCAGTATTTT. The complete variable domain, with remaining parts taken from reference TRBV18 and TRBJ2-3, reads NAGVMQNPRHLVRRRGQEARLRCSPMKGHSHVYWYRQLPEEGLKFMVYLQKENIIDESGMPKERFSAEFPKEGPSILRIQQVVRGDSAAYFCASSPIRTGTDTQYFGPGTRLTVL.

The chain uses TRBV6-6 and TRBJ2-5; TRBD1 might be the D (5 bases). This CDR3 has 14 residues. Deletions cut 2 bases from V and 4 bases from J, with 11 bases between. CDR1 and CDR2 (germline): MNHNY, SVGAGI (reference sequence). CDR3 sequence reads: CASSYPHQGETQYF. CDR3 DNA: TGTGCCAGCAGTTACCCCCATCAGGGAGAGACCCAGTACTTC.

The V call is TRBV7-2, the J call TRBJ2-7; a possible D gene is TRBD1 (5 bases). This CDR3 has 13 residues. The V end lost 5 bases, the J end lost 6 bases, and 14 bases lay between the germline ends. Germline V gives CDR1 SGHTA, CDR2 FQGNSA. CDR3 sequence: CASSPGWGSEQYF. The CDR3 DNA reads TGTGCCAGCAGCCCCGGGTGGGGCTCCGAGCAGTACTTC.

The chain carries TRBV5-1 and TRBJ2-5, with 7 bases lining up with TRBD1. CDR3 length: 16 residues. Losses at the gene ends were 4 bases for V and 0 bases for J; bases not matched to a gene: 9. Looked up from germline, CDR1 is SGHRS and CDR2 is YFSETQ. The chain's CDR3 is CASSGLGTEYQETQYF. For the CDR3, the DNA is TGCGCCAGCAGCGGACTCGGGACAGAGTACCAAGAGACCCAGTACTTC. The variable domain in full, with the rest retrieved from reference TRBV5-1 and TRBJ2-5, is KAGVTQTPRYLIKTRGQQVTLSCSPISGHRSVSWYQQTPGQGLQFLFEYFSETQRNKGNFPGRFSGRQFSNSRSEMNVSTLELGDSALYLCASSGLGTEYQETQYFGPGTRLLVL.

A remark on this clone: The same CDR3 also results from other DNA sequences found in this sample. The chain carries TRBV30 and TRBJ2-5; 7 bases fit TRBD2. With V trimmed by 0 bases and J by 4 bases, 5 bases remained unmatched. The germline V gene has CDR1 GTSNPN and CDR2 SVGIG (reference sequence). The CDR3 sequence is 14 residues long. CDR3 loop: CAWSVGGSGETQYF. CDR3 DNA sequence: TGTGCCTGGAGTGTTGGCGGGAGTGGAGAGACCCAGTACTTC.

The V gene is TRBV6-4, the J gene TRBJ2-7, with D perhaps TRBD2 (5 bases). Germline V gene sequence: CDR1 MRHNA, CDR2 SNTAGT. CDR3 length: 13 amino acids. The V end lost 4 bases, the J end lost 6 bases, and 13 bases lay between the germline ends. This chain's CDR3 is CASSAASYSEQYF. The CDR3 DNA sequence: TGTGCCAGCAGTGCTGCTAGCTATTCCGAGCAGTACTTC.

This sequence joins TRBV29-1 and TRBJ2-1, with TRBD2 identical over 10 bases. V lost 7 bases to trimming and J lost 5 bases; unmatched junction nucleotides: 5. The length of the CDR3 is 13 residues. Per the germline V gene, CDR1 is SQVTM and CDR2 is ANQGSEA. The CDR3 reads CSGSGRANNEQFF. The CDR3 DNA reads as TGCAGCGGCAGCGGGAGGGCCAACAATGAGCAGTTCTTC.

This clone was seen a few times. The rearrangement joins TRBV29-1 to TRBJ1-1, with D possibly matching TRBD1 (6 bases). The V end was cut by 7 bases, the J end by 0 bases, with 12 bases between. The CDR3 covers 13 residues. CDR1 SQVTM and CDR2 ANQGSEA come from the germline V gene. The CDR3 loop is CSGTGQMNTEAFF. The CDR3 DNA sequence: TGCAGCGGGACGGGACAAATGAACACTGAAGCTTTCTTT.

CDR3 bases: TGTGCCAGCAGCTTGGAGCGGGGTGGTACGCAGTATTTT. This sequence encodes CASSLERGGTQYF. This chain joins TRBV5-6 and TRBJ2-3, with 7 bases lining up with TRBD2. Trimming removed 0 bases from V and 8 bases from J; junction bases left unmatched: 3. The CDR3 sequence is 13 residues long. Germline V gene lookup returns CDR1 SGHDT and CDR2 YYEEEE. The full variable domain, rest sourced from reference TRBV5-6 and TRBJ2-3, is DAGVTQSPTHLIKTRGQQVTLRCSPKSGHDTVSWYQQALGQGPQFIFQYYEEEERQRGNFPDRFSGHQFPNYSSELNVNALLLGDSALYLCASSLERGGTQYFGPGTRLTVL.

This chain connects TRBV19 to TRBJ2-2; D remains ambiguous. V was trimmed by 4 bases and J by 1 base, leaving 7 bases between them. This CDR3 has 14 residues. CDR1 is LNHDA and CDR2 is SQIVND in the germline V gene (reference sequence). The CDR3 sequence: CASSRAGNTGELFF. In DNA form, the CDR3 reads TGTGCCAGTAGTAGGGCAGGGAACACCGGGGAGCTGTTTTTT.

The chain recombines TRBV5-1 with TRBJ1-1; D is unclear. Deletions cut 4 bases from V and 0 bases from J, with 10 bases between. Germline V lookup: CDR1 SGHRS, CDR2 YFSETQ. The CDR3 runs 14 residues. This CDR3 reads CASSTYPMNTEAFF. In DNA, the CDR3 is TGCGCCAGCAGCACCTACCCGATGAACACTGAAGCTTTCTTT.

The gene calls are TRBV29-1 and TRBJ2-2; 14 positions match TRBD2. V lost 3 bases to trimming and J lost 6 bases; unmatched junction nucleotides: 3. The CDR3 contains 15 residues. Germline V gene data show CDR1 as SQVTM and CDR2 as ANQGSEA. CDR3 nucleotides: TGCAGCGTTGAGACTAGCGGGAGGGCCTCCGGGGAGCTGTTTTTT. It codes for CSVETSGRASGELFF.

The rearrangement joins TRBV6-6 to TRBJ2-7; perhaps TRBD2 as D (6 bases). This CDR3 comprises 14 residues. Germline CDR1 MNHNY, CDR2 SVGAGI (reference sequence). V was cut by 6 bases and J by 5 bases, with 17 bases left in between. CDR3 sequence (DNA): TGTGCCAGCAGACCCAGGAGGGGACGGAACGAGCAGTACTTC. Translating gives CASRPRRGRNEQYF.

The chain recombines TRBV20-1 with TRBJ2-1, with a tentative D call TRBD2 (6 bases). V was clipped by 0 bases and J by 9 bases, with 6 bases between them. The CDR3 has 11 amino acids. The germline CDR1 and CDR2 sequences are DFQATT and SNEGSKA (reference sequence). CDR3 sequence reads: CSAREGGEQFF. In nucleotides, the CDR3 is TGCAGTGCTAGAGAGGGGGGTGAGCAGTTCTTC.

The V gene is TRBV7-2, the J gene TRBJ2-3; D possibly corresponds to TRBD1 (8 bases). This CDR3 contains 15 residues. Per germline, CDR1 SGHTA and CDR2 FQGNSA. V lost 5 bases to trimming and J lost 5 bases, with 17 bases between them. CDR3 protein: CASSTGGLAGDTQYF. The CDR3 DNA is TGTGCCAGCAGCACAGGGGGATTAGCGGGAGATACGCAGTATTTT.

V usage is TRBV2 and J usage is TRBJ2-5; D gene unclear. Germline-derived CDR1 and CDR2 are SNHLY and FYNNEI. The CDR3 has 14 residues. Between the trimmed V and J ends, which lost 5 bases and 2 bases, there was a span of 12 bases. In DNA form, the CDR3 reads TGTGCCAGCAGTATTAGCCTAGAACAAGAGACCCAGTACTTC. It specifies CASSISLEQETQYF.

This chain joins TRBV5-1 and TRBJ1-1; possible D gene TRBD1, 5 bases. In germline, CDR1 is SGHRS, CDR2 YFSETQ. Trimming removed 4 bases from V and 8 bases from J, with 18 bases in between. There are 14 residues in the CDR3. The CDR3 reads CASSTAGTIPEAFF. The CDR3, as DNA: TGCGCCAGCAGCACTGCCGGGACCATCCCGGAAGCTTTCTTT.

The chain couples TRBV6-5 to TRBJ2-1; D gene uncertain. The germline V and J ends were trimmed by 0 bases and 6 bases, with 15 bases remaining between them. The CDR3 runs 16 residues. Germline lookup yields CDR1 MNHEY and CDR2 SVGAGI. As DNA, the CDR3 is TGTGCCAGCAGTTACTCTATACTCGGACCCGGCAATGAGCAGTTCTTC. It translates to CASSYSILGPGNEQFF.

The DNA for the CDR3 is TGTGCCAGCAGTTCAGCAGGGTCTGAGGAATCCTACGAGCAGTACTTC. This translates into CASSSAGSEESYEQYF. J is TRBJ2-7 and V is TRBV27; a possible D gene is TRBD1 (5 bases). CDR1 is MNHEY and CDR2 is SMNVEV in the germline V gene (reference sequence). The V end lost 4 bases, the J end lost 1 base, and 17 bases lay between the germline ends. The CDR3 has 16 residues.

The chain links TRBV6-1 to TRBJ1-1, with 7 bases that match TRBD1. Germline V lookup: CDR1 MNHNS, CDR2 SASEGT. V lost 4 bases to trimming and J lost 6 bases; unmatched junction nucleotides: 11. The CDR3 loop spans 15 amino acids. This chain's CDR3 is CASSGRDSLKAEAFF. CDR3 DNA sequence: TGTGCCAGCAGTGGTCGGGACAGTTTGAAAGCTGAAGCTTTCTTT.

This rearrangement joins TRBV19 to TRBJ1-1; weak D call: TRBD1 (5 bases). The germline CDR1 and CDR2 sequences are LNHDA and SQIVND (reference sequence). The CDR3 covers 15 residues. V gave up 1 base and J gave up 7 bases, with 16 bases separating them. CDR3 sequence: CASSIGIGGTYEAFF. The DNA of the CDR3 is TGTGCCAGTAGTATAGGGATTGGGGGAACTTATGAAGCTTTCTTT.

J is TRBJ2-5 and V is TRBV5-6, with 9 bases fitting TRBD1. This CDR3 is built from 14 residues. The ends lost 2 bases at V and 3 bases at J; junction bases unmatched: 2. Germline CDR1 reads SGHDT; CDR2 reads YYEEEE. The CDR3 nucleotides are TGTGCCAGCAGCTTTAGGACAGGGGAAGAGACCCAGTACTTC. Its protein is CASSFRTGEETQYF.

This clone occurred once. The rearrangement links TRBV6-1 to TRBJ2-7; D is possibly TRBD1 (6 bases). Germline CDR1 reads MNHNS; CDR2 reads SASEGT. This CDR3 is 14 amino acids long. V was shortened by 5 bases and J by 2 bases, with 13 bases between the two germline ends. The CDR3 spells CASSSGTRTYEQYF. The CDR3 coding sequence is TGTGCCAGCAGTTCGGGGACAAGAACCTACGAGCAGTACTTC.

Remarks on this clone: This CDR3 is also generated by other DNA sequences in the sample. The rearrangement joins TRBV7-9 to TRBJ1-2; D might be TRBD1 (6 bases). Trimming stripped 5 bases from V and 5 bases from J, with 15 bases between. The CDR3 contains 14 residues. Germline CDR1 reads SEHNR; CDR2 reads FQNEAQ (reference sequence). The DNA for the CDR3 is TGTGCCAGCAGCCTAGGGGGGCAGGGTTATGGCTACACCTTC. This encodes CASSLGGQGYGYTF.

The rearrangement uses TRBV18 and TRBJ1-3; D is ambiguous. Trimming removed 4 bases from V and 4 bases from J, with 17 bases in between. Per the germline V gene, CDR1 is KGHSH and CDR2 is LQKENI. The CDR3 length is 16 residues. In DNA form, the CDR3 reads TGTGCCAGCTCACTGACCGGGCAGCGACTAGGAAACACCATATATTTT. Residues: CASSLTGQRLGNTIYF.